This is a list of T cell receptor beta chains from one sample in a study of OX40 agonist ivuxolimab in advanced cancers. Data came from immunoSEQ multiplex PCR; TCRdb stores just in-frame clones and leaves some out. The sample shows 75,000 to 80,000 clones, about 85% of them seen only once. The sequencing here drew on CD4+ or CD8+ T cells sorted from blood, taken in a trial of the OX40 agonist ivuxolimab. These TCRs come from an adult with an advanced solid tumor such as melanoma, head and neck, liver or kidney cancer. Both conserved end residues are part of each CDR3. Each record gives: D gene, J gene, clone size, V gene, CDR3 length, CDR3 protein, CDR3 DNA. A D gene is named only where the DNA matches it firmly. Not every row has a clone size; where given, it reads once, few, many or a size class.

>-|TRBJ2-1|-|TRBV11-2|11
CASSPSERQFF
TGTGCCAGCAGCCCGTCAGAAAGGCAGTTCTTC
>-|TRBJ1-6|-|TRBV6-1|14
CASRLNSYNSPLHF
TGTGCCAGCAGACTCAACTCCTATAATTCACCCCTCCACTTT
>-|TRBJ2-7|-|TRBV5-8|14
CASSLFGSSYEQYF
TGTGCCAGCAGCTTATTTGGGAGCTCCTACGAGCAGTACTTC
>TRBD1|TRBJ2-2|-|TRBV5-6|15
CASSLAVGGNGELFF
TGTGCCAGCAGCTTGGCCGTAGGGGGCAACGGGGAGCTGTTTTTT
>TRBD2|TRBJ2-3|-|TRBV6-5|15
CASSYSRGGQDTQYF
TGTGCCAGCAGTTACTCGCGGGGGGGGCAAGATACGCAGTATTTT
>TRBD1|TRBJ1-6|-|TRBV7-2|13
CASTIQGASPLHF
TGTGCCAGCACGATTCAGGGGGCCTCACCCCTCCACTTT
>TRBD1|TRBJ2-4|few|TRBV5-6|14
CASSGTGRQNIQYF
TGTGCCAGCAGCGGGACAGGGCGTCAAAACATTCAGTACTTC
>TRBD1|TRBJ1-6|-|TRBV13|15
CASSQRTGKTSPLHF
TGTGCCAGCAGCCAACGGACAGGGAAGACCTCACCCCTCCACTTT
>-|TRBJ2-1|-|TRBV11-3|14
CASSSDLHDNEQFF
TGTGCCAGCAGCTCAGACCTACATGACAATGAGCAGTTCTTC
>-|TRBJ2-2|-|TRBV4-2|18
CASSQEPGGGTNTGELFF
TGTGCCAGCAGCCAGGAACCGGGTGGCGGGACGAACACCGGGGAGCTGTTTTTT
>-|TRBJ1-2|-|TRBV7-2|12
CASSLQAYGYTF
TGTGCCAGCAGCCTACAGGCGTATGGCTACACCTTC
>-|TRBJ2-7|once|TRBV25-1|13
CASRKTGSYEQYF
TGTGCCAGCAGGAAGACAGGTTCCTACGAGCAGTACTTC
>-|TRBJ2-7|once|TRBV21-1|19
CASSKEDRQGLFPYYEQYF
TGTGCCAGCAGCAAAGAAGATAGGCAGGGGCTTTTCCCCTACTACGAGCAGTACTTC
>TRBD1|TRBJ2-1|-|TRBV27|14
CASTLDRGLNEQFF
TGTGCCAGCACCCTGGACAGGGGGCTGAATGAGCAGTTCTTC
>TRBD2|TRBJ2-5|few|TRBV7-6|17
CASSFGGLAGTQETQYF
TGTGCCAGCAGCTTTGGAGGGCTAGCGGGGACACAAGAGACCCAGTACTTC
>TRBD2|TRBJ2-1|-|TRBV5-4|15
CASSFRSSGNNEQFF
TGTGCCAGCAGCTTTCGGTCTAGCGGTAATAATGAGCAGTTCTTC
>TRBD1|TRBJ1-6|-|TRBV5-1|16
CASSTQTGGGNSPLHF
TGCGCCAGCAGCACACAAACAGGGGGCGGTAATTCACCCCTCCACTTT